This TCR beta chain was identified during a study of T cell repertoires in cytomegalovirus infection. Whole-study context: Used in the study were CMV epitopes, some recently identified and HLA-C-restricted, others well-studied and HLA-B-restricted. Shared public TCR beta signatures pointed to both CMV infection and a matching HLA type.

V was shortened by 3 bases and J by 3 bases, with 24 bases between the two germline ends. Germline-derived CDR1 and CDR2 are DFQATT and SNEGSKA (reference sequence). The CDR3 has 17 residues. As regards this clonotype: No antigen is known for it.

One entry per CDR3 protein results from TCRdb running MiXCR on the reads. The repertoire has approximately 730,000 distinct CDR3 sequences, roughly 30% of them found once; the top ten carry approximately 18%. The genes are TRBV20-1 and TRBJ2-7, with D perhaps assigned TRBD1 or TRBD2 (6 bases each). The source is a human donor in good health (CMV status not recorded). Some clones in this sample may be carry-over from other donors' samples. The specimen comprised cultured PBMCs, sampled from culture after CMV antigen stimulation. CDR3 residues: CSASRLRGRGDFYEQYF. The CDR3 region has the DNA TGCAGTGCTAGTCGTCTTCGCGGAAGGGGGGACTTCTACGAGCAGTACTTC.